One T cell receptor beta chain is described in this entry. Its antigen remains undetermined. Within one base of it there is no much larger clone, and no base qualities were kept. This specimen includes other DNA sequences encoding the same CDR3. The sample belongs to a study of cytomegalovirus exposure and HLA in healthy donors (dated by TCRdb to the late 2010s). Background for the entire study: In an earlier analysis of about 560 of the donors, approximately 260 Gb of sequence data and approximately 120 million unique TCR beta sequences from 180 million or so T cells were reported. About 300 gigabases of sequencing data and approximately 84 million unique TCR sequences were included in an early release covering roughly 600 HLA-typed donors. The genetic ancestry cluster associated with self-reported Caucasian donors included over 80% of the roughly 400 genotyped donors. The aim of the study was to test whether cataloging public T cell receptors could identify signatures of past pathogen exposure. The T cell repertoires of some 670 subjects were profiled by immunosequencing and related to cytomegalovirus serostatus. A separate validation cohort of roughly 130 different subjects was used in addition to the approximately 610-subject first cohort. To predict cytomegalovirus infection status, the study combined high-throughput TCR immunosequencing, statistical association of individual TCRs with disease status, and machine learning. In a later analysis, previously published TCR beta repertoires from several hundred donors were re-analyzed and high-resolution HLA genotyping was added so that TCR occurrence patterns could be studied. Rather than using new phenotypic data, the later analysis identified candidate immune exposures from TCR beta sequences and from how often those sequences occurred across donors. An earlier analysis of approximately 500 of the donors applied high-throughput TCR beta sequencing to assess whether each TCR beta V gene segment acted as functional or pseudogenic. Donor age, sex, ethnicity and CMV serostatus were compiled together with the repertoire data. In a later genetic analysis, genome-wide SNP genotypes for about three fifths of the roughly 670 donors were used, and that subset was treated as a discovery cohort. Every discovery cohort repertoire had been produced on one sequencing platform. HLA typing included class I and class II loci at four-digit resolution. Typing coverage differed by locus: A, B, C, DRB1 and DQB1 were typed in about 629-630 donors, DQA1 in around 500, DPA1 in some 570, and DPB1 in around 440. Roughly 5 DR-DQ haplotypes were treated as single units for association and clustering because of strong linkage in the cohort. On average, over 200,000 unique TCR beta nucleotide sequences were sequenced per donor among more than 350 genotyped donors of the cohort, with roughly 19% of those sequences being non-productive. Study-wide findings and limitations: Only TCR beta chains were sequenced in this cohort, and the absence of alpha or paired-chain data limited detectable features. A later genetic analysis associated a missense DCLRE1C variant with V-gene and J-gene trimming of TCR beta chains, and an independent cohort replicated the association. According to a later analysis, TCR association rates differed among HLA loci, with DRB1 alleles showing the most associated TCRs and HLA-C alleles showing the fewest. At a false discovery rate of 0.05, a later analysis linked under 20,000 TCR beta sequences to specific HLA alleles. A further reported finding was that TCR beta sequences accurately predicted the HLA-A and HLA-B alleles for most subjects in the first cohort. Strong co-occurrence of HLA alleles, especially DR and DQ, made assigning TCR associations to individual alleles difficult. Some IMGT-functional V segments, including TRBV6-2 and TRBV6-3, could not be distinguished by the 87-base-pair reads and were therefore excluded. Most TCR sequences were seen in very few donors, while some public TCRs were found in many individuals. A later analysis found that HLA-associated TCR beta chains were more clonally expanded and had lower generation probabilities than equally common non-associated chains. In both the original and validation cohorts, the classifier was reported to diagnose cytomegalovirus status with high specificity and sensitivity. The only immune exposure information available for the cohort was CMV serostatus. In a later analysis, several top co-occurrence clusters were reported to appear linked to parvovirus B19, influenza, CMV and Epstein-Barr virus. Presence/absence analyses assumed roughly uniform sequencing depth across donors, an assumption that may not hold. Because counts were too low, roughly 17 rarely observed V segments, including chromosome 9 orphons, were left out of the earlier analysis of over 550 of the donors. Most CMV-associated TCR beta chains appeared to be HLA-restricted in a later analysis, and the HLA associations seemed to be driven largely by CMV exposure. Compared with the approximately 670-donor mean, donors in an Asian-associated ancestry cluster had fewer N-insertions in productive TCRs, according to a later genetic analysis. Because HLA typing was missing for some donors at each locus, association tests included only the typed subset. A total of some 180 TCR beta chains were listed by the study as associated with cytomegalovirus. In an earlier analysis of over 550 of the donors, most TCR beta V segments were observed in productive rearrangements about 87% or about 30% of the time, broadly matching IMGT annotations. Linkage disequilibrium might explain the correlated functional status among segregating V segments, but an unknown experimental factor could not be ruled out. It was suggested by the authors that the approach could potentially be generalized to other disease states and immunological phenotypes. In vitro tests confirmed that a few of the cytomegalovirus-associated TCR beta chains recognize cytomegalovirus antigens. A group of highly shared sequence variants was considered likely to be a technical artifact of the sequencing pipeline.

In total, roughly 710 healthy bone marrow donors made up the cohort. At the time of sampling, every cohort member was nominally healthy, though immune exposures that went unrecorded were likely present. The donor tested CMV seronegative and was one of the 352 seronegative cohort members. Every donor gave a peripheral blood sample, and the peripheral blood mononuclear cells from that sample were used for TCR beta sequencing. The Qiagen DNeasy Blood Extraction Kit was used to extract genomic DNA from the blood cell samples. Libraries came from the immunoSEQ multiplex PCR assay. For the multiplex PCR, a mixture combining 60 forward primers for TCR Vbeta segments and 13 reverse primers for TCR Jbeta segments was used. The CDR3 region of rearranged TCR beta genes was amplified from genomic DNA with a multiplex PCR assay. The Illumina HiSeq System was used to sequence the amplified TCR beta libraries as 87-base-pair reads. The authors' pipeline ran thus. A later analysis tallied some 79 million unique TCR beta chains across the 640 or so repertoires, and around 10 million of those chains were shared by two or more donors. Raw reads were error-corrected and collapsed into unique sequences with a nearest-neighbor algorithm that merged closely related sequences to remove PCR and sequencing errors. CDR3 sequences were aligned to IMGT reference sequences to assign V, D and J gene segments. For a sequence to be retained, a match of at least six nucleotides to both a V gene segment and a J gene segment was required. A rearrangement counted as productive if the CDR3 had no stop codons and remained in frame with V and J, and every other rearrangement counted as non-productive. Following IMGT convention, CDR3 was defined as the stretch from the second conserved V-encoded cysteine up to the conserved J-encoded phenylalanine. Sequences without an unambiguous match to a single V gene segment were excluded from the earlier analysis of several hundred of the donors. In an earlier analysis of 587 of the donors, a V segment was called functional when productive rearrangements were above 56.7%, and segregating when the standard deviation between donors exceeded 5%. A statistical classification framework was developed to diagnose cytomegalovirus status using the catalog of TCR beta chain sequences. In a later analysis, V and J genes were assigned by comparing TCR nucleotide sequences against IMGT/GENE-DB human TR gene sequences. The TCRdist pipeline was used in a later analysis to assign CDR3 sequences and most-parsimonious VDJ recombination scenarios. In a later analysis, every TCR beta chain was defined by the combination of its CDR3 amino acid sequence and its V-gene family, and reads without a unique V-gene family were dropped. In a later analysis, 450 to 600 highly shared, low-generation-probability nucleotide sequences were removed to address suspected cross-contamination and a sequencing artifact. For each public chain, a later analysis derived a clonal expansion index from normalized ranks of inferred template counts within each repertoire. A later analysis computed generation probabilities with a VDJ recombination model fitted to out-of-frame rearrangements, and checked the results against IGoR. Hypergeometric tests were used in a later analysis to score TCR-TCR, TCR-HLA and TCR-CMV co-occurrence, with a repertoire-size bias correction applied to the TCR pairs. To estimate false discovery rates, a later analysis permuted the HLA or CMV assignments 20 times. In a later analysis, co-occurring TCRs were grouped using DBSCAN, with TCRdist sequence similarity added in when clustering inside HLA-allele-positive subsets. For co-occurrence clustering, repertoires with fewer than 30,000 or more than 120,000 public chains were excluded, along with five repertoires with anomalous nucleotide sharing. TCRdb retrieved this table from immuneACCESS and kept in-frame rearrangements only. Not all clones are present; in checked studies, unresolved V genes account for under half, and no reason is known for the remainder. The V and J calls and the clone size are those of that table, but D and trimming were determined from the DNA. The sample table records over 150,000 clones; around 77% of these occur just once. The ten biggest clones cover about 2.7% of the sample.

Clipping removes 4 bases from V and 8 bases from J, with 9 as the unmatched junction base count. The CDR3 runs 14 amino acids, cysteine and phenylalanine included. The entry retains the CDR3 DNA only, 42 bases that are in frame from base 1. Looking up the germline V gene yields CDR1 SGHRS and CDR2 YFSETQ. The source of this sequence is a woman under 40 in good health and CMV-seronegative. Sequencing input: PBMCs. In this chain, TRBV5-1 is recombined with TRBJ1-2; TRBD1 agrees with 9 junctional bases. The CDR3 region reads CASSPRGQGSGYTF. In nucleotides, the sequence is TGCGCCAGCAGCCCCCGCGGACAGGGGAGCGGCTACACCTTC.